These 16 T cell receptor beta chains share one sample of origin, sequenced in a study of cytomegalovirus exposure and HLA in healthy donors. PCR used 60 Vbeta primers and 13 Jbeta primers. Data came from immunoSEQ multiplex PCR; TCRdb stores just in-frame clones and leaves some out. In the table there are approximately 180,000 clones, about 80% of which are singletons. The sequencing input was PBMCs. The receptor source for this set is a woman aged 25 to 39 in good health and CMV-seropositive.

The rearrangement uses TRBV27 and TRBJ1-2, with D perhaps matching TRBD1 (5 bases). Per the germline V gene, CDR1 is MNHEY and CDR2 is SMNVEV (reference sequence). This CDR3 spans 15 amino acids. Trimming cost V 4 bases and J 6 bases, with 18 bases left between them. CDR3 DNA sequence: TGTGCCAGCAGTTCAACCACCTGGGCAGGGAATGGCTACACCTTC. It codes for CASSSTTWAGNGYTF.

Only one count was recorded for this clone. This chain connects TRBV19 to TRBJ1-5, with no clear D. CDR3 length: 14 amino acids. Trimming cost V 3 bases and J 7 bases, with 13 bases left between them. CDR1 LNHDA and CDR2 SQIVND come from the germline V gene (reference sequence). Here the CDR3 reads CASSITLPGQPQHF. CDR3 bases: TGTGCCAGTAGTATTACTCTTCCGGGACAGCCCCAGCATTTT.

The chain is built from TRBV5-4 and TRBJ2-7; possibly TRBD2 for D (6 bases). In germline, CDR1 is SGHNT, CDR2 YYREEE (reference sequence). The CDR3 runs to 15 residues. V was pared by 4 bases and J by 0 bases, with 14 bases between. CDR3 loop: CASSRDVGSSYEQYF. As DNA, the CDR3 is TGTGCCAGCAGCCGGGACGTCGGGAGCTCCTACGAGCAGTACTTC.

The chain employs TRBV15 and TRBJ2-3; possibly TRBD1 for D (5 bases). In germline, CDR1 is LNHNV, CDR2 YYDKDF (reference sequence). V shed 0 bases and J shed 2 bases, with 9 bases lying between them. The CDR3 totals 15 residues. This chain's CDR3 is CATSREGRDTDTQYF. The CDR3 DNA reads TGTGCCACCAGCAGAGAAGGCAGGGACACAGATACGCAGTATTTT.

This sequence joins TRBV2 and TRBJ2-1, with 10 bases matching TRBD2. Losses at the gene ends were 5 bases for V and 2 bases for J; bases not matched to a gene: 6. CDR3 length: 16 amino acids. Per the germline V gene, CDR1 is SNHLY and CDR2 is FYNNEI. CDR3 in amino acids: CASSTTSGYTYNEQFF. DNA of the CDR3: TGTGCCAGCAGTACGACTAGCGGGTATACCTACAATGAGCAGTTCTTC.

The V gene is TRBV4-1, the J gene TRBJ2-1, with 10 nucleotides matching TRBD2. Germline trimming cut 2 bases from V and 8 bases from J; bases unmatched to any gene: 12. The CDR3 is made up of 17 amino acids. CDR1 and CDR2 (germline): MGHRA, YSYEKL. CDR3 coding DNA: TGCGCCAGCAGCCAACAAGGGGCTAGCGGGAGATTCCATGAGCAGTTCTTC. Amino acids: CASSQQGASGRFHEQFF.

This clone was recorded only once. The V gene is TRBV9, the J gene TRBJ2-5, with D uncertain. Germline loops: CDR1 SGDLS, CDR2 YYNGEE. With 0 bases removed from V and 1 base from J, the gap between germline ends came to 7 bases. This CDR3 contains 14 residues. The CDR3 reads CASSVAGRQETQYF. CDR3 bases: TGTGCCAGCAGCGTAGCCGGTCGCCAAGAGACCCAGTACTTC.

In DNA form, the CDR3 reads TGTGCCAGCAGCTTGGACAGGCCCTACGAGCAGTACTTC. Translating it yields CASSLDRPYEQYF. The chain couples TRBV5-5 to TRBJ2-7; TRBD1 is a possible D gene (5 bases). V dropped 0 bases and J dropped 2 bases, with 6 bases sitting between them. The germline gives CDR1 SGHKS, CDR2 YYEKEE (reference sequence). This CDR3 has 13 residues.

The chain combines TRBV30 with TRBJ1-1; D unclear. The V gene's germline CDR1 is GTSNPN and CDR2 SVGIG (reference sequence). The V and J ends lost 6 bases and 0 bases respectively, with 11 bases between them. CDR3 length equals 13 residues. The chain's CDR3 is CACTSKMNTEAFF. The CDR3 region has the DNA TGTGCCTGTACGAGCAAAATGAACACTGAAGCTTTCTTT.

This chain uses TRBV6-1 with TRBJ2-7, with TRBD1 identical over 8 bases. J lost 2 bases, V lost 3 bases, and 6 bases had no gene match. Per the germline V gene, CDR1 is MNHNS and CDR2 is SASEGT. There are 15 residues in the CDR3. As DNA, the CDR3 is TGTGCCAGCAGTGATGGACAGGGATCCCCCTACGAGCAGTACTTC. Its protein product is CASSDGQGSPYEQYF.

The chain recombines TRBV27 with TRBJ2-7; 7 nucleotides match TRBD1. Germline V CDR1 and CDR2: MNHEY, SMNVEV (reference sequence). V shed 3 bases, J shed 6 bases, and the junction held 11 bases outside the gene matches. The CDR3 covers 15 residues. CDR3 region: CASSFVGGAEAEQYF. The CDR3 DNA reads as TGTGCCAGCAGTTTCGTAGGGGGCGCAGAAGCCGAGCAGTACTTC.

This sequence joins TRBV4-2 and TRBJ1-1, with D tentatively TRBD1 (5 bases). Germline V gene data show CDR1 as LGHNA and CDR2 as YNFKEQ. V was clipped by 3 bases and J by 3 bases, with 8 bases between them. The CDR3 has 13 amino acids. CDR3 nucleotide sequence: TGTGCCAGCAGCCACGGGGGGGACACTGAAGCTTTCTTT. Translation gives CASSHGGDTEAFF.

This clone was detected once. The CDR3 nucleotides read TGTGCCAGCAGCGTAACTAGCGGAAATGAGCAGTTCTTC. Translating it yields CASSVTSGNEQFF. V usage is TRBV9 and J usage is TRBJ2-1; 8 bases map to TRBD2. This CDR3 contains 13 residues. After removal of 1 base from V and 7 bases from J, the junction contained 1 base not matched to a gene. Germline assignment: CDR1 SGDLS and CDR2 YYNGEE.

This clone was seen a few times. This chain links TRBV27 with TRBJ2-2; D is unresolved. This CDR3 comprises 13 residues. CDR1 is MNHEY and CDR2 is SMNVEV in the germline V gene (reference sequence). V lost 1 base to trimming and J lost 4 bases, with 4 bases between them. CDR3 coding DNA: TGTGCCAGCAGTTTATACACCACCGGGGAGCTGTTTTTT. Translation: CASSLYTTGELFF.

This clone has a handful of counts. V is TRBV5-1 and J is TRBJ2-3, with a tentative D call TRBD1 (5 bases). Per the germline V gene, CDR1 is SGHRS and CDR2 is YFSETQ. This CDR3 is 14 amino acids long. V was shortened by 2 bases and J by 2 bases, with 9 bases between the two germline ends. CDR3 nucleotides: TGCGCCAGCAGCTTAAGACAGCTCACAGATACGCAGTATTTT. Translated: CASSLRQLTDTQYF.

This rearrangement joins TRBV6-4 to TRBJ2-7; D is unclear. V was trimmed by 2 bases and J by 2 bases, leaving 10 bases between them. CDR3 length: 14 residues. Per germline, CDR1 MRHNA and CDR2 SNTAGT. CDR3 sequence (DNA): TGTGCCAGCAGTGACGGGCCTCCCCCCTACGAGCAGTACTTC. Its translation is CASSDGPPPYEQYF.